A selection of T cell receptor beta chains follows, all from one sample in a study of PD-1 blockade in classical Hodgkin lymphoma. Data came from immunoSEQ multiplex PCR; TCRdb stores just in-frame clones and leaves some out. The sample includes 25,000 to 40,000 clones, roughly four fifths of them seen just once. The sequences come from peripheral blood mononuclear cells (PBMCs), collected at baseline. The receptors here all came from a human donor with classical Hodgkin lymphoma. CDR3s leave out the opening cysteine and the closing phenylalanine or tryptophan. D genes are given only for firm matches.

cdr3_aa: ASKIRTSGDLTDTQY
d_call: NA
v_call: TRBV21-1

cdr3_aa: ASSQGQVSSGNTIY
d_call: TRBD1
v_call: TRBV18

cdr3_aa: ASSWGTSTDTQY
d_call: NA
v_call: TRBV5-1

cdr3_aa: ASSAQGAGYGYT
d_call: TRBD1
v_call: TRBV27

cdr3_aa: ASSPTSSYNSPLH
d_call: NA
v_call: TRBV6-5

cdr3_aa: ASSLGTAMEYGYT
d_call: TRBD1
v_call: TRBV11-2

cdr3_aa: ASSTGDPLGEETQY
d_call: NA
v_call: TRBV19

cdr3_aa: ASSWGSHSNQPQH
d_call: NA
v_call: TRBV6-5

cdr3_aa: ASTDQSMNTEAF
d_call: NA
v_call: TRBV5-1

cdr3_aa: ASSIKGQGSDTDTQY
d_call: TRBD1
v_call: TRBV19

cdr3_aa: ATEGHNMNTEAF
d_call: NA
v_call: TRBV10-3

cdr3_aa: ASSFADPYNSPLH
d_call: NA
v_call: TRBV5-1

cdr3_aa: ASTSGGQYNEQF
d_call: NA
v_call: TRBV7-9

cdr3_aa: ASSRGPIAYGYT
d_call: NA
v_call: TRBV28

cdr3_aa: ASTQGRRLETQY
d_call: NA
v_call: TRBV21-1

cdr3_aa: ASSYSETEAF
d_call: NA
v_call: TRBV6-5

cdr3_aa: ASSFGPQGDYGYT
d_call: NA
v_call: TRBV7-3

cdr3_aa: ASSGRRGSFDTEAF
d_call: NA
v_call: TRBV9

cdr3_aa: ASSSSGGTGELF
d_call: TRBD1
v_call: TRBV7-3

cdr3_aa: AWSVAVLGYT
d_call: NA
v_call: TRBV30

cdr3_aa: ASSGGTGTAYEQY
d_call: TRBD1
v_call: TRBV5-1

cdr3_aa: ASREISSGNTIY
d_call: NA
v_call: TRBV6-5

cdr3_aa: ASTPWGQGQNSPLH
d_call: TRBD1
v_call: TRBV7-9

cdr3_aa: ASSSYQLRDRGFSYT
d_call: TRBD1
v_call: TRBV5-6

cdr3_aa: ASSLGGDEQF
d_call: NA
v_call: TRBV11-3

cdr3_aa: AIRLAGQGGYGYT
d_call: TRBD1
v_call: TRBV10-3

cdr3_aa: ASSRDYNEQF
d_call: NA
v_call: TRBV7-9

cdr3_aa: ASSQDSRDSSTDTQY
d_call: TRBD1
v_call: TRBV4-2